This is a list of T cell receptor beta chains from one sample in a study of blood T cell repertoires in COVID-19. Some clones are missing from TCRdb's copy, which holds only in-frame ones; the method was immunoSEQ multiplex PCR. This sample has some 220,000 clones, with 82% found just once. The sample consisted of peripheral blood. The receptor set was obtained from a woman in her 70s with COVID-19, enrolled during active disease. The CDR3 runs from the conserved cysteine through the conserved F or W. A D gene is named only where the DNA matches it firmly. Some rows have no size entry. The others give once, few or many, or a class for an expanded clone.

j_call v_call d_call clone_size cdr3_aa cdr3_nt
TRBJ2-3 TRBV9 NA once CASSLRRTSTDTQYF TGTGCCAGCAGCTTACGTCGAACTAGCACAGATACGCAGTATTTT
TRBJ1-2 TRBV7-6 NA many CASSPSEAARAYGYTF TGTGCCAGCAGCCCCTCAGAGGCCGCCAGGGCCTATGGCTACACCTTC
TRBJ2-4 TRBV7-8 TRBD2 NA CASSLGASGSNIQYF TGTGCCAGCAGCTTAGGGGCTAGCGGGAGTAACATTCAGTACTTC
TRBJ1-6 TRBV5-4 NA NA CASSLYRGENNSPLHF TGTGCCAGCAGCTTGTACCGGGGAGAAAATAATTCACCCCTCCACTTT
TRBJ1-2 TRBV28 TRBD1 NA CASSLAGTGGYGYTF TGTGCCAGCAGTTTAGCCGGGACAGGGGGCTATGGCTACACCTTC
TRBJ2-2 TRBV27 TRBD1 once CASSLQGAAGELFF TGTGCCAGCAGTTTACAGGGGGCTGCCGGGGAGCTGTTTTTT
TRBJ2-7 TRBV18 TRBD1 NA CASSTRDRSSYEQYF TGTGCCAGCTCAACCCGGGACAGATCCTCCTACGAGCAGTACTTC
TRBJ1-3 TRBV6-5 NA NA CASSYSARSGNTIYF TGTGCCAGCAGTTACTCGGCCAGGTCCGGAAACACCATATATTTT
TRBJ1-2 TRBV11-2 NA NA CASSAWGGRGFGYGYTF TGTGCCAGCAGTGCCTGGGGGGGCAGGGGATTTGGCTATGGCTACACCTTC
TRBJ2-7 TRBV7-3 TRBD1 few CASSRDRGYEQYF TGTGCCAGCAGTCGGGACAGGGGCTACGAGCAGTACTTC
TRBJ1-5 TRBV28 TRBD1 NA CASISDRVNQPQHF TGTGCCAGCATTAGCGACAGGGTGAACCAGCCCCAGCATTTT
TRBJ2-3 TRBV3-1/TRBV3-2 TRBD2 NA CASSPAAGGTDTQYF TGTGCCAGCAGCCCCGCAGCGGGGGGCACAGATACGCAGTATTTT
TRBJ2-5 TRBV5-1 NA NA CASSLAGFSTQYF TGCGCCAGCAGCTTGGCCGGTTTTAGCACCCAGTACTTC
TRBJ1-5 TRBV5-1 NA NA CASSLEGGSQPQHF TGCGCCAGCAGCTTGGAGGGCGGGAGTCAGCCCCAGCATTTT
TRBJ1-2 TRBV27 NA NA CASSSRDRPTVGYGYTF TGTGCCAGCAGTTCACGCGACAGACCGACCGTGGGCTATGGCTACACCTTC
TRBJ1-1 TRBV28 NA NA CASSPSGFGEAFF TGTGCCAGCAGTCCGTCGGGGTTCGGGGAAGCTTTCTTT
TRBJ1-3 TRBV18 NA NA CASSPGGAGSGNTIYF TGTGCCAGCTCACCGGGAGGGGCAGGTTCCGGAAACACCATATATTTT
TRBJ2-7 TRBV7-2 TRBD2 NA CASSISGAYEQYF TGTGCCAGCAGTATTAGCGGGGCCTACGAGCAGTACTTC
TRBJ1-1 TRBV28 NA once CASSFTFGQGTEAFF TGTGCCAGCAGTTTTACCTTCGGTCAGGGAACTGAAGCTTTCTTT
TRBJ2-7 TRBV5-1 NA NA CASSLGPGLNSYEQYF TGCGCCAGCAGCTTGGGTCCAGGACTTAACTCCTACGAGCAGTACTTC
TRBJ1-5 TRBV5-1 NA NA CASSLSGFGQPQHF TGCGCCAGCAGCTTATCAGGGTTTGGTCAGCCCCAGCATTTT
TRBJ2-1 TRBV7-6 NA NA CASSSRESSAIFYNDQFF TGTGCCAGCAGCTCAAGGGAGAGTAGCGCTATATTTTACAATGATCAGTTCTTC
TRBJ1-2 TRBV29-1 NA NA CSVGFGRSSYGYTF TGCAGCGTTGGCTTTGGCAGATCCTCCTATGGCTACACCTTC
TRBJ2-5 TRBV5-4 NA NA CASSLGGGAAQETQYF TGTGCCAGCAGCTTGGGGGGAGGAGCAGCTCAAGAGACCCAGTACTTC
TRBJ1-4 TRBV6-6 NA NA CASTKGDTNEKLFF TGTGCCAGCACCAAGGGGGACACTAATGAAAAACTGTTTTTT
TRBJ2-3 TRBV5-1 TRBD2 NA CASSSGLGYTDTQYF TGCGCCAGCAGCTCCGGACTAGGTTACACAGATACGCAGTATTTT
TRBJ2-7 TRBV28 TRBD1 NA CASSLSTGVNEQYF TGTGCCAGCAGTTTATCGACAGGGGTTAACGAGCAGTACTTC
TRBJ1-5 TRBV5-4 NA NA CASSLAGNQPQHF TGTGCCAGCAGCTTGGCGGGTAATCAGCCCCAGCATTTT
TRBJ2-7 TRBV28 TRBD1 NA CASSPRFRQGASSYEQYF TGTGCCAGCAGTCCCCGCTTTCGACAGGGGGCAAGCTCCTACGAGCAGTACTTC
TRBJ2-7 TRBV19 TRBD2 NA CASSRGLAGVSGGYEQYF TGTGCCAGTAGTAGGGGACTAGCGGGAGTAAGTGGAGGTTACGAGCAGTACTTC